This is a list of T cell receptor beta chains from one sample in a study of CD4 T cells in relation to SARS-CoV-2 and coronaviruses. For these TCRs, the target antigens are not known. Sequencing used immunoSEQ multiplex PCR; TCRdb keeps in-frame clones, though not all of them. Here the sample spans around 18,000 clones, about 68% being singletons. What was sequenced was CD4+ T cells from PBMCs, cultured in vitro. The receptors were gathered from a human donor in good health. The CDR3 runs from the conserved cysteine through the conserved F or W. The order of the fields is V gene, clone size, D gene, J gene, CDR3 protein, CDR3 DNA. D genes are given only for firm matches. Only some rows state a clone size, as once, few, many or a class for expanded clones.

v_gene: TRBV18
abundance: -
d_gene: TRBD1
j_gene: TRBJ2-7
CDR3aa: CASSPSIGTGPDEQYF
CDR3nt: TGTGCCAGCTCACCCTCGATCGGGACAGGGCCTGACGAGCAGTACTTC

v_gene: TRBV29-1
abundance: -
d_gene: -
j_gene: TRBJ2-1
CDR3aa: CSAHEGLSSYNEQFF
CDR3nt: TGCAGCGCTCACGAGGGACTGAGCTCCTACAATGAGCAGTTCTTC

v_gene: TRBV27
abundance: -
d_gene: TRBD2
j_gene: TRBJ2-5
CDR3aa: CASSRAGGQETQYF
CDR3nt: TGTGCCAGCAGCCGAGCGGGAGGGCAAGAGACCCAGTACTTC

v_gene: TRBV7-2
abundance: -
d_gene: -
j_gene: TRBJ2-7
CDR3aa: CASSLSGSGPYEQYF
CDR3nt: TGTGCCAGCAGCTTATCTGGTAGCGGTCCCTACGAGCAGTACTTC

v_gene: TRBV5-1
abundance: -
d_gene: TRBD1
j_gene: TRBJ1-4
CDR3aa: CASSLGDRGKLFF
CDR3nt: TGCGCCAGCAGCTTGGGTGACAGGGGAAAACTGTTTTTT

v_gene: TRBV11-3
abundance: few
d_gene: TRBD2
j_gene: TRBJ2-3
CDR3aa: CASSLRILAGGLDTQYF
CDR3nt: TGTGCCAGCAGCTTAAGAATTCTAGCGGGAGGATTGGATACGCAGTATTTT

v_gene: TRBV13
abundance: once
d_gene: TRBD1
j_gene: TRBJ2-2
CDR3aa: CASSEAGTAGELFF
CDR3nt: TGTGCCAGCAGCGAAGCCGGGACAGCCGGGGAGCTGTTTTTT

v_gene: TRBV10-3
abundance: -
d_gene: TRBD1
j_gene: TRBJ1-1
CDR3aa: CAVRVQGANTEAFF
CDR3nt: TGTGCCGTAAGGGTACAGGGGGCGAACACTGAAGCTTTCTTT

v_gene: TRBV19
abundance: -
d_gene: -
j_gene: TRBJ2-1
CDR3aa: CASSKFWGSNEQFF
CDR3nt: TGTGCCAGTAGTAAGTTCTGGGGATCCAATGAGCAGTTCTTC

v_gene: TRBV10-1
abundance: few
d_gene: -
j_gene: TRBJ1-1
CDR3aa: CASSAERLDTEAFF
CDR3nt: TGCGCCAGCAGTGCGGAGAGGTTGGACACTGAAGCTTTCTTT

v_gene: TRBV19
abundance: -
d_gene: TRBD1
j_gene: TRBJ2-2
CDR3aa: CASTRPGQGAGELFF
CDR3nt: TGTGCCAGTACCCGACCGGGACAGGGTGCCGGGGAGCTGTTTTTT

v_gene: TRBV7-9
abundance: -
d_gene: TRBD1
j_gene: TRBJ2-1
CDR3aa: CASSPGTGLMNEQFF
CDR3nt: TGTGCCAGCAGCCCCGGGACAGGCCTTATGAATGAGCAGTTCTTC

v_gene: TRBV15
abundance: once
d_gene: -
j_gene: TRBJ2-2
CDR3aa: CATSFRRAATGELFF
CDR3nt: TGTGCCACCAGTTTTCGCAGGGCAGCCACCGGGGAGCTGTTTTTT

v_gene: TRBV19
abundance: -
d_gene: -
j_gene: TRBJ2-5
CDR3aa: CASSTGSHSETQYF
CDR3nt: TGTGCCAGTAGTACCGGTTCCCACTCAGAGACCCAGTACTTC

v_gene: TRBV7-3
abundance: -
d_gene: -
j_gene: TRBJ2-5
CDR3aa: CASSLKHDSTQYF
CDR3nt: TGTGCCAGCAGCTTAAAGCACGACTCCACCCAGTACTTC

v_gene: TRBV3-1/TRBV3-2
abundance: -
d_gene: TRBD1
j_gene: TRBJ1-1
CDR3aa: CASSQQGVATEAFF
CDR3nt: TGTGCCAGCAGCCAACAGGGGGTGGCCACTGAAGCTTTCTTT

v_gene: TRBV19
abundance: -
d_gene: -
j_gene: TRBJ2-3
CDR3aa: CASSLESFGNTDTQYF
CDR3nt: TGTGCCAGTAGTCTCGAATCGTTTGGCAACACAGATACGCAGTATTTT

v_gene: TRBV2
abundance: -
d_gene: -
j_gene: TRBJ2-7
CDR3aa: CASSEALGVGEQYF
CDR3nt: TGTGCCAGCAGTGAAGCGCTTGGAGTTGGCGAGCAGTACTTC